Each of the 23 T cell receptor beta chains below was sequenced from the same sample in a study of shared clonotypes between healthy human individuals. Here immunoSEQ multiplex PCR was the method, and the copy in TCRdb shows in-frame clones only, minus some. The sample records about 1.1 million clones, approximately 80% being singletons. The sequencing sample was made of memory CD4+ T cells from PBMCs. The subset: CD45RA-negative fraction. The origin of the receptors is a man aged 18 to 30 in good health. Some clones in this sample may be carry-over from other donors' samples.

The chain joins TRBV19 to TRBJ2-7, with unresolved D. V lost 5 bases and J 2 bases, leaving 13 bases between the germline ends. In germline, CDR1 is LNHDA, CDR2 SQIVND (reference sequence). The CDR3 has 14 residues. CDR3 in DNA: TGTGCCAGTAGTGTCCGACGCCCTCCCTACGAGCAGTACTTC. Translating gives CASSVRRPPYEQYF. The full variable domain, completed using reference TRBV19 and TRBJ2-7, is DGGITQSPKYLFRKEGQNVTLSCEQNLNHDAMYWYRQDPGQGLRLIYYSQIVNDFQKGDIAEGYSVSREKKESFPLTVTSAQKNPTAFYLCASSVRRPPYEQYFGPGTRLTVT.

V usage is TRBV5-1 and J usage is TRBJ2-1, with D perhaps TRBD1 or TRBD2 (5 bases each). Trimming pared 7 bases from V and 3 bases from J, leaving 17 bases between. Germline V gives CDR1 SGHRS, CDR2 YFSETQ. The CDR3 runs 15 residues. CDR3 sequence (DNA): TGCGCCAGCGGACTTAGAGGGGCGGGCTACAATGAGCAGTTCTTC. Its protein product is CASGLRGAGYNEQFF. The full variable domain, completed using reference TRBV5-1 and TRBJ2-1, is KAGVTQTPRYLIKTRGQQVTLSCSPISGHRSVSWYQQTPGQGLQFLFEYFSETQRNKGNFPGRFSGRQFSNSRSEMNVSTLELGDSALYLCASGLRGAGYNEQFFGPGTRLTVL.

The rearrangement uses TRBV2 and TRBJ1-1; no clear D. V lost 7 bases and J lost 4, with 16 bases in between. The CDR3 has 14 residues. Looked up from germline, CDR1 is SNHLY and CDR2 is FYNNEI. The CDR3 nucleotides are TGTGCCAGCATTTTTGGACGGATGGTCACTGAAGCTTTCTTT. Translated: CASIFGRMVTEAFF.

The chain is built from TRBV28 and TRBJ2-1; D gene ambiguous. Germline V gene lookup returns CDR1 MDHEN and CDR2 SYDVKM. The germline V and J ends were trimmed by 3 bases and 1 base, with 10 bases remaining between them. The CDR3 covers 15 residues. CDR3 amino acids: CASSFGQASYNEQFF. The CDR3 DNA reads TGTGCCAGCAGTTTCGGGCAGGCATCCTACAATGAGCAGTTCTTC.

The chain joins TRBV27 to TRBJ1-2; weak D call: TRBD1 (6 bases). The germline V gene has CDR1 MNHEY and CDR2 SMNVEV (reference sequence). V gave up 8 bases and J gave up 4 bases, with 26 bases separating them. This CDR3 contains 17 residues. CDR3 protein: CASSEGGRMLASYGYTF. Written as DNA, the CDR3 is TGTGCCAGCTCCGAGGGGGGGAGGATGTTGGCTAGCTATGGCTACACCTTC.

For the CDR3, the DNA is TGTGCCAGCAGTTATTCCGGGACACACCTCGGAGAGACCCAGTACTTC. Translated: CASSYSGTHLGETQYF. The chain is built from TRBV6-6 and TRBJ2-5, with a weak D call TRBD1 (6 bases). V was pared by 3 bases and J by 4 bases, with 18 bases between. This CDR3 spans 16 amino acids. CDR1 is MNHNY and CDR2 is SVGAGI in the germline V gene (reference sequence).

The chain links TRBV5-6 to TRBJ2-5; D may be TRBD1 (6 bases). The CDR3 is 13 residues long. Germline CDR1 and CDR2: SGHDT and YYEEEE. The V end lost 4 bases, the J end lost 1 base, and 8 bases lay between the germline ends. CDR3 sequence (DNA): TGTGCCAGCAGCATGGACAGCCAAGAGACCCAGTACTTC. Its translation: CASSMDSQETQYF.

This chain uses TRBV6-1 with TRBJ1-2; no clear D. V lost 2 bases and J 11 bases, leaving 15 bases between the germline ends. The CDR3 covers 13 residues. Germline assignment: CDR1 MNHNS and CDR2 SASEGT. CDR3 nucleotide sequence: TGTGCCAGCAGTGAATCGTCCCAGATTGGGTACACCTTC. This sequence encodes CASSESSQIGYTF.

The gene calls are TRBV28 and TRBJ1-3; tentatively, D is TRBD1 (6 bases). The germline CDR1 and CDR2 sequences are MDHEN and SYDVKM. Trimming removed 7 bases at V and 3 bases at J, with 13 bases between. The CDR3 is 14 amino acids. The CDR3 region is CASTREGVGNTIYF. The DNA for the CDR3 is TGTGCCAGCACTCGCGAGGGGGTTGGAAACACCATATATTTT.

Note on this clone: Sequence at one end of the junction differs from germline and may be a read error. The chain combines TRBV18 with TRBJ2-7; D uncertain. The CDR3 has 13 amino acids. In germline, CDR1 is KGHSH, CDR2 LQKENI. The CDR3 sequence is CASSPSSSDEQYF. In nucleotides, the CDR3 is TGTGCCAGCTCACCTTCCAGCTCCGACGAGCAGTACTTC.

The gene calls are TRBV7-9 and TRBJ2-7; D possibly corresponds to TRBD1 (6 bases). The V gene lost 2 bases and the J gene lost 5 bases, with 19 bases spanning the gap. The length of the CDR3 is 16 residues. The germline CDR1 and CDR2 sequences are SEHNR and FQNEAQ (reference sequence). The CDR3 DNA sequence: TGTGCCAGCAGCTTAAGGGCCCCCCAACAGGGCCACGAGCAGTACTTC. This sequence encodes CASSLRAPQQGHEQYF. Using reference TRBV7-9 and TRBJ2-7 for the parts outside the CDR3, the full variable domain is DTGVSQNPRHKITKRGQNVTFRCDPISEHNRLYWYRQTLGQGPEFLTYFQNEAQLEKSRLLSDRFSAERPKGSFSTLEIQRTEQGDSAMYLCASSLRAPQQGHEQYFGPGTRLTVT.

The chain is built from TRBV9 and TRBJ1-3; D is unclear. Trimming cost V 0 bases and J 0 bases, with 7 bases left between them. This CDR3 is built from 15 residues. Germline CDR1 is SGDLS and CDR2 is YYNGEE. The CDR3 DNA follows: TGTGCCAGCAGCGTAGGGTACAGCTCTGGAAACACCATATATTTT. It translates to CASSVGYSSGNTIYF.

This chain connects TRBV4-1 to TRBJ2-3; 7 nucleotides align to TRBD2. The CDR3 totals 17 residues. Germline V gene lookup returns CDR1 MGHRA and CDR2 YSYEKL. V lost 0 bases and J lost 2; bases outside the gene matches: 8. CDR3 DNA sequence: TGCGCCAGCAGCCAAGATAGGCTAGCGGACCACACAGATACGCAGTATTTT. This encodes CASSQDRLADHTDTQYF.

This rearrangement joins TRBV11-2 to TRBJ1-1, with 7 nucleotides matching TRBD1. Trimming cost V 5 bases and J 1 base; bases outside gene matches: 4. Germline V gene lookup returns CDR1 SGHAT and CDR2 FQNNGV. The CDR3 has 14 amino acids. Here the CDR3 reads CASSQGGTNTEAFF. CDR3 sequence (DNA): TGTGCCAGCAGCCAGGGGGGAACGAACACTGAAGCTTTCTTT.

J is TRBJ2-1 and V is TRBV6-5; D possibly corresponds to TRBD1 (5 bases). The CDR3 runs to 14 residues. The V and J ends lost 5 bases and 7 bases respectively, with 15 bases between them. The germline V gene has CDR1 MNHEY and CDR2 SVGAGI. The CDR3 loop is CASSEPTGSNEQFF. CDR3 DNA: TGTGCCAGCAGTGAACCAACAGGTTCGAATGAGCAGTTCTTC.

This clone was observed a handful of times. The rearrangement links TRBV10-3 to TRBJ1-2; D uncertain. This CDR3 region has 12 residues. Trimming took 1 base from V and 4 from J, leaving 4 bases between them. Germline CDR1 and CDR2: ENHRY and SYGVKD. CDR3 DNA: TGTGCCATCAGTGAGTTACCCTATGGCTACACCTTC. Translated: CAISELPYGYTF.

CDR3 DNA sequence: TGTGCCTGGATGGCGGCAGCGGGTACTGGAAACACCATATATTTT. Protein product: CAWMAAAGTGNTIYF. The genes are TRBV30 and TRBJ1-3; D not resolved. This CDR3 has 15 amino acids. V lost 4 bases and J lost 2, with 15 bases in between. Germline CDR1 is GTSNPN and CDR2 is SVGIG (reference sequence).

The chain employs TRBV4-1 and TRBJ2-6, with TRBD1 identical over 7 bases. The CDR3 totals 18 residues. Germline values: CDR1 MGHRA, CDR2 YSYEKL. Trimming at V came to 2 bases and at J to 0 bases, leaving 7 bases not matched to a gene. The DNA for the CDR3 is TGCGCCAGCAGCCAACCGGGACAGCGTAGCTCTGGGGCCAACGTCCTGACTTTC. Protein product: CASSQPGQRSSGANVLTF.

The CDR3 sequence: CASSFSGTRKETQYF. The CDR3 region has the DNA TGTGCCAGCAGCTTTTCAGGGACCCGAAAAGAGACCCAGTACTTC. V gene TRBV7-9 combines with J gene TRBJ2-5; the D gene could be TRBD1 or TRBD2 (5 bases each). Germline V gene data show CDR1 as SEHNR and CDR2 as FQNEAQ (reference sequence). There are 15 residues in the CDR3. V dropped 3 bases and J dropped 3 bases, with 14 bases sitting between them.

The chain uses TRBV28 and TRBJ1-1; possible D gene TRBD1, 6 bases. The germline gives CDR1 MDHEN, CDR2 SYDVKM. This CDR3 region has 15 residues. Trimming cost V 7 bases and J 0 bases, with 15 bases left between them. DNA of the CDR3: TGTGCCAGCAAACCCCCAAGGGGGATGAACACTGAAGCTTTCTTT. Translated, it gives CASKPPRGMNTEAFF.

This clone was seen a handful of times. V usage is TRBV10-3 and J usage is TRBJ1-1, with D possibly TRBD1 on 6 matching bases. Germline CDR1 ENHRY, CDR2 SYGVKD. The CDR3 length is 14 residues. The V gene lost 3 bases and the J gene lost 3 bases, with 11 bases spanning the gap. CDR3 DNA sequence: TGTGCCATCAGTGATCCCCCAGGGGACACTGAAGCTTTCTTT. This translates into CAISDPPGDTEAFF.

The count of this clone is one. This could be a read error, since a much larger clone is one nucleotide away. Other DNA sequences in this specimen translate into the identical CDR3. This sequence joins TRBV7-8 and TRBJ2-6; D is unresolved. The germline CDR1 and CDR2 sequences are SGHVS and FQNEAQ. The ends were cut back, 1 base at V and 4 bases at J, with 5 bases in the middle. This CDR3 spans 14 amino acids. CDR3 coding DNA: TGTGCCAGCAGCTTAGACACGGGGGCCAACGTCCTGACTTTC. Its translation: CASSLDTGANVLTF.

The table lists this clone with a count of one. The genes are TRBV28 and TRBJ2-7; 10 nucleotides line up with TRBD2. From germline, CDR1 is MDHEN and CDR2 SYDVKM. The CDR3 extends over 14 amino acids. The J segment lost 4 bases and the V segment lost 7 bases, leaving 7 bases of the junction unmatched. The DNA for the CDR3 is TGTGCCAGCACTCCTAGCGGGAGTAGGTACGAGCAGTACTTC. Protein sequence: CASTPSGSRYEQYF.